A selection of T cell receptor beta chains follows, all from one sample in a study of shared clonotypes between healthy human individuals. TCRdb keeps only in-frame clones here, not all; method: immunoSEQ multiplex PCR. The sample lists hundreds of thousands of clones, around 78% seen once, with about 12% in the top ten. The sequenced sample consisted of PBMCs. The receptor set was obtained from a woman aged 40 to 50 in good health. Some clones in this sample may be carry-over from other donors' samples. CDR3s include the opening cysteine and the closing phenylalanine or tryptophan. The D gene is left open where the match is weak. Only part of the rows carry a size: once, few, many, or a class if the clone is expanded.

j_call: TRBJ2-7
clone_size: NA
v_call: TRBV4-2
d_call: NA
cdr3_nt: TGTGCCAGCAGCCAAGAGGATTACGGTTCCGACACCTACTACGAGCAGTACTTC
cdr3_aa: CASSQEDYGSDTYYEQYF

j_call: TRBJ2-3
clone_size: once
v_call: TRBV18
d_call: NA
cdr3_nt: TGTGCCAGCTCACCTAGCACAGATACGCAGTATTTT
cdr3_aa: CASSPSTDTQYF

j_call: TRBJ1-3
clone_size: few
v_call: TRBV7-3
d_call: NA
cdr3_nt: TGTGCCAGCAGCGCTCCGGGAGGAAACACCATATATTTT
cdr3_aa: CASSAPGGNTIYF

j_call: TRBJ1-1
clone_size: NA
v_call: TRBV30
d_call: NA
cdr3_nt: TGTGCCTGGAGCGCCGGGGTGAACACTGAAGCTCTCTTT
cdr3_aa: CAWSAGVNTEALF

j_call: TRBJ2-7
clone_size: NA
v_call: TRBV20-1
d_call: NA
cdr3_nt: TGCAGTGCTAGTAAGTCCTACGAGCAGTACTTC
cdr3_aa: CSASKSYEQYF

j_call: TRBJ1-2
clone_size: many
v_call: TRBV15
d_call: NA
cdr3_nt: TGTGCCACCAGCAGAGATAGCAGGGATGGTGGCTACACCTTC
cdr3_aa: CATSRDSRDGGYTF

j_call: TRBJ2-7
clone_size: NA
v_call: TRBV18
d_call: TRBD1
cdr3_nt: TGTGCCAGCTCACCGGGGACAGAGCCCTCCTACGAGCAGTACTTC
cdr3_aa: CASSPGTEPSYEQYF

j_call: TRBJ2-7
clone_size: NA
v_call: TRBV7-8
d_call: NA
cdr3_nt: TGTGCCAGCACCCTTCTCTCCCCCGGCAGGGTAGGGGAGCAGTACTTC
cdr3_aa: CASTLLSPGRVGEQYF

j_call: TRBJ1-1
clone_size: NA
v_call: TRBV5-6
d_call: NA
cdr3_nt: TGTGCCAGCAGCTTCGAGGGGCTTAATGAAGCTTTCTTT
cdr3_aa: CASSFEGLNEAFF

j_call: TRBJ2-1
clone_size: NA
v_call: TRBV7-7
d_call: TRBD2
cdr3_nt: TGTGCTAGCAGCTCGTGGACTAGCGATACCCCTTACAATGAGCAGTTCTTC
cdr3_aa: CASSSWTSDTPYNEQFF

j_call: TRBJ1-2
clone_size: NA
v_call: TRBV25-1
d_call: NA
cdr3_nt: TGTGCCAGCAGTGAATTGGACAGCCTGTGGGGCTATGGCTACACCTTC
cdr3_aa: CASSELDSLWGYGYTF

j_call: TRBJ1-5
clone_size: NA
v_call: TRBV19
d_call: TRBD1
cdr3_nt: TGTGCCAGTAGTGTACAGGGGGACAATCAGCCCCAGCATTTT
cdr3_aa: CASSVQGDNQPQHF

j_call: TRBJ1-5
clone_size: once
v_call: TRBV7-2
d_call: NA
cdr3_nt: TGTGCCAGCAGCGTACGTAGGGGCAATCAGCCCCAGCATTTT
cdr3_aa: CASSVRRGNQPQHF

j_call: TRBJ2-5
clone_size: NA
v_call: TRBV5-1
d_call: NA
cdr3_nt: TGCGCCAGCAGCTCCCGGGGGGAGACCCAGTACTTC
cdr3_aa: CASSSRGETQYF

j_call: TRBJ1-5
clone_size: NA
v_call: TRBV28
d_call: NA
cdr3_nt: TGTGCCAGCAGTTTATTAGCAGGGATCTATAGCAATCAGCCCCAGCATTTT
cdr3_aa: CASSLLAGIYSNQPQHF

j_call: TRBJ2-1
clone_size: once
v_call: TRBV28
d_call: NA
cdr3_nt: TGTGCCAGCATTGTCCCCCCGGGTGAGCAGTTCTTC
cdr3_aa: CASIVPPGEQFF

j_call: TRBJ2-2
clone_size: NA
v_call: TRBV2
d_call: TRBD2
cdr3_nt: TGTGCCAGCAGTGAAAGGGCTAGCGGCGACACCGGGGAGCTGTTTTTT
cdr3_aa: CASSERASGDTGELFF

j_call: TRBJ2-1
clone_size: NA
v_call: TRBV11-2
d_call: NA
cdr3_nt: TGTGCCAGCAGCTCCCCCAGGGGGGTCAATGAGCAGTTCTTC
cdr3_aa: CASSSPRGVNEQFF

j_call: TRBJ2-1
clone_size: NA
v_call: TRBV4-2
d_call: TRBD2
cdr3_nt: TGTGCCAGCAGCCAAGAAGTGGGACTAGCGGGAGTGAGGAATGAGCAGTTCTTC
cdr3_aa: CASSQEVGLAGVRNEQFF

j_call: TRBJ2-7
clone_size: NA
v_call: TRBV4-1
d_call: NA
cdr3_nt: TGCGCCAGCAGCCAAGATGGGCTAGCGGAGGGGGCCGAGCAGTACTTC
cdr3_aa: CASSQDGLAEGAEQYF

j_call: TRBJ2-5
clone_size: NA
v_call: TRBV5-6
d_call: TRBD1
cdr3_nt: TGTGCCAGCAGCTGGGGGACAGGGACGGAGACCCAGTACTTC
cdr3_aa: CASSWGTGTETQYF

j_call: TRBJ2-1
clone_size: NA
v_call: TRBV9
d_call: NA
cdr3_nt: TGTGCCAGCAGCGTCACGAGGGGACTTTACCATGAGCAGTTCTTC
cdr3_aa: CASSVTRGLYHEQFF

j_call: TRBJ2-1
clone_size: NA
v_call: TRBV7-9
d_call: NA
cdr3_nt: TGTGCCAGCAGCCTCTTGGGAGTGGCGGGTCGTGAGCAGTTCTTC
cdr3_aa: CASSLLGVAGREQFF

j_call: TRBJ2-5
clone_size: NA
v_call: TRBV28
d_call: NA
cdr3_nt: TGTGCCAGCAGTTTGCAGGGTCTGGAGACCCAGTACTTC
cdr3_aa: CASSLQGLETQYF

j_call: TRBJ2-3
clone_size: NA
v_call: TRBV4-3
d_call: NA
cdr3_nt: TGCGCCAGCAGCCAAGACGGGGGAAAAGATACGCAGTATTTT
cdr3_aa: CASSQDGGKDTQYF

j_call: TRBJ1-5
clone_size: few
v_call: TRBV6-1
d_call: NA
cdr3_nt: TGTGCCAGCAGTGCCAGTAATAGCAATCAGCCCCAGCATTTT
cdr3_aa: CASSASNSNQPQHF

j_call: TRBJ2-7
clone_size: NA
v_call: TRBV4-3
d_call: TRBD2
cdr3_nt: TGCGCCAGCAGCCAAGATTTAGGCGGGAGTGCGTACGAGCAGTACTTC
cdr3_aa: CASSQDLGGSAYEQYF

j_call: TRBJ2-7
clone_size: NA
v_call: TRBV28
d_call: NA
cdr3_nt: TGTGCCACCACAGGGACCTTCTACGAGCAGTACTTC
cdr3_aa: CATTGTFYEQYF

j_call: TRBJ2-5
clone_size: NA
v_call: TRBV11-2
d_call: NA
cdr3_nt: TGTGCCAGCAGCTTAGATCTGGGACGAGAGACCCAGTACTTC
cdr3_aa: CASSLDLGRETQYF

j_call: TRBJ2-1
clone_size: NA
v_call: TRBV11-2
d_call: NA
cdr3_nt: TGTGCCAGCAGCTTAGTTCTCAGCTCCTACAATGAGCAGTTCTTC
cdr3_aa: CASSLVLSSYNEQFF

j_call: TRBJ1-5
clone_size: NA
v_call: TRBV7-2
d_call: NA
cdr3_nt: TGTGCCAGCAGCTTAGTCCCCCCGGGGTATAGCAATCAGCCCCAGCATTTT
cdr3_aa: CASSLVPPGYSNQPQHF

j_call: TRBJ2-3
clone_size: NA
v_call: TRBV5-1
d_call: NA
cdr3_nt: TGCGCCAGCAGCTTAAGACTATCGGGGACTAGCACAGATACGCAGTATTTT
cdr3_aa: CASSLRLSGTSTDTQYF

j_call: TRBJ2-5
clone_size: NA
v_call: TRBV5-1
d_call: NA
cdr3_nt: TGCGCCAGCAGCTTCGGGACCGAGGGGACCCAGTACTTC
cdr3_aa: CASSFGTEGTQYF

j_call: TRBJ1-3
clone_size: many
v_call: TRBV18
d_call: NA
cdr3_nt: TGTGCCAGCTCCCGGGATCATCAGAGAGGTTCTGGAAACACCATATATTTT
cdr3_aa: CASSRDHQRGSGNTIYF

j_call: TRBJ2-3
clone_size: NA
v_call: TRBV19
d_call: NA
cdr3_nt: TGTGCCAGTAGGGGGGGCGGAGGTACGCAGTATTTT
cdr3_aa: CASRGGGGTQYF

j_call: TRBJ1-1
clone_size: few
v_call: TRBV28
d_call: NA
cdr3_nt: TGTGCCAGCAGTAGGGGGACTGAAGCTTTCTTT
cdr3_aa: CASSRGTEAFF

j_call: TRBJ2-7
clone_size: NA
v_call: TRBV27
d_call: NA
cdr3_nt: TGTGCCAGCAGTTTTAACGGGGTCGGTTACGAGCAGTACTTC
cdr3_aa: CASSFNGVGYEQYF

j_call: TRBJ2-7
clone_size: NA
v_call: TRBV27
d_call: NA
cdr3_nt: TGTGCCAGCAGTTTGGGGGGTTTGAAAAGCGAGCAGTACTTC
cdr3_aa: CASSLGGLKSEQYF